This T cell receptor beta chain was captured in a study of cytomegalovirus exposure and HLA in healthy donors. Study findings and constraints: In an earlier analysis, most TCR beta V segments were productive about 87% or about 30% of the time. CMV serostatus was the sole immune exposure data available.

Points on this clone: Antigen: not known.

With 60 Vbeta and 13 Jbeta primers, the PCR was carried out. Here immunoSEQ multiplex PCR was the method, and the copy in TCRdb shows in-frame clones only, minus some. The data contain 110,000 or so clones, about 77% of them singletons. The CDR3 has 14 amino acids. The V end lost 5 bases, the J end lost 1 base, and 12 bases lay between the germline ends. Germline assignment: CDR1 SGHVS and CDR2 FQNEAQ. Sequencing used PBMCs. The clonotype comes from a woman younger than 45 in good health and CMV-seropositive. This chain uses TRBV7-8 with TRBJ2-7; a possible D gene is TRBD1 (5 bases). The CDR3 sequence is CASSPYRISYEQYF. The CDR3 DNA is TGTGCCAGCAGCCCATACAGGATTTCCTACGAGCAGTACTTC.